One sample yielded the 25 T cell receptor beta chains listed below, sequenced in a study of technical replicates of blood from a handful of donors. Only in-frame clones appear in the TCRdb table, and some are missing; sequencing was by immunoSEQ multiplex PCR. The sample gives more than 65,000 clones, approximately 78% of which show up once; around 4% is in the top ten. Sequenced sample: PBMCs. The receptor set was obtained from a human donor in good health. Some clones in this sample may be carry-over from other donors' samples.

This clone was found a few times. The rearrangement links TRBV5-1 to TRBJ2-7; possible D gene TRBD2, 5 bases. CDR3 size: 13 residues. Trimming left V 0 bases short and J 2 bases short, with 6 bases between. Germline assignment: CDR1 SGHRS and CDR2 YFSETQ. The CDR3 region is CASSLGGPYEQYF. The CDR3 nucleotides are TGCGCCAGCAGCTTGGGAGGGCCCTACGAGCAGTACTTC.

This sequence joins TRBV2 and TRBJ1-1, with D possibly matching TRBD1 (6 bases). This CDR3 is built from 13 residues. Between the trimmed V and J ends, which lost 2 bases and 13 bases, there was a span of 17 bases. Germline CDR1 SNHLY, CDR2 FYNNEI. CDR3 amino acids: CASSESGVEAGFF. The CDR3 DNA reads TGTGCCAGCAGTGAATCAGGGGTTGAAGCTGGTTTCTTT.

This rearrangement joins TRBV4-1 to TRBJ2-7; TRBD2 agrees at 9 bases. There are 15 residues in the CDR3. Germline V CDR1 and CDR2: MGHRA, YSYEKL. With 5 bases clipped from V and 13 bases from J, the junction kept 18 bases outside the gene matches. In DNA, the CDR3 is TGCGCCAGCAGCTCCTCTAGCGGGGCCGGTAGGGTCGATTACTTC. Translating gives CASSSSSGAGRVDYF.

This clone showed up just a few times. The chain has TRBV7-9 and TRBJ2-6; a weak D match, TRBD2 (6 bases). Looked up from germline, CDR1 is SEHNR and CDR2 is FQNEAQ (reference sequence). Deletions cut 5 bases from V and 2 bases from J, with 16 bases between. The CDR3 sequence is 17 residues long. The CDR3 reads CASSPQPTGAGANVLTF. The DNA for the CDR3 is TGTGCCAGCAGCCCCCAGCCGACGGGGGCTGGGGCCAACGTCCTGACTTTC.

This chain uses TRBV9 with TRBJ1-1; no clear D gene. The length of the CDR3 is 13 residues. V was cut by 2 bases and J by 1 base, with 6 bases left in between. Germline-derived CDR1 and CDR2 are SGDLS and YYNGEE. CDR3: CASSVRQNTEAFF. DNA for the CDR3: TGTGCCAGCAGCGTGAGACAGAACACTGAAGCTTTCTTT.

The chain joins TRBV5-5 to TRBJ2-3; TRBD1 might be the D (6 bases). CDR3 length: 14 residues. Trimming pared 4 bases from V and 6 bases from J, leaving 15 bases between. Per the germline V gene, CDR1 is SGHKS and CDR2 is YYEKEE (reference sequence). This CDR3 reads CASSPDSARDTQYF. The CDR3 DNA reads TGTGCCAGCAGCCCGGACAGCGCCAGGGATACGCAGTATTTT.

The CDR3 protein is CATGGVRGDSGNTIYF. The CDR3 nucleotides read TGTGCCACCGGGGGGGTTAGGGGGGACTCTGGAAACACCATATATTTT. This chain links TRBV7-3 with TRBJ1-3; weak D call: TRBD1 (6 bases). The CDR3 spans 16 residues. V was clipped by 10 bases and J by 0 bases, with 19 bases between them. The germline V gene has CDR1 SGHTA and CDR2 FQGTGA. The complete variable domain, with remaining parts taken from reference TRBV7-3 and TRBJ1-3, reads GAGVSQTPSNKVTEKGKYVELRCDPISGHTALYWYRQSLGQGPEFLIYFQGTGAADDSGLPNDRFFAVRPEGSVSTLKIQRTERGDSAVYLCATGGVRGDSGNTIYFGEGSWLTVV.

This chain joins TRBV5-6 and TRBJ2-7; D uncertain. The V gene lost 6 bases and the J gene lost 6 bases, with 19 bases spanning the gap. Per germline, CDR1 SGHDT and CDR2 YYEEEE. The CDR3 has 14 residues. CDR3 DNA: TGTGCCAGCACCCGGTTGGGCCCGTCGGCCGAGCAGTACTTC. Amino acids: CASTRLGPSAEQYF.

The CDR3 loop reads CASSRDRANTGELFF. DNA for the CDR3: TGTGCCAGCAGCAGGGACAGGGCGAACACCGGGGAGCTGTTTTTT. The rearrangement uses TRBV5-4 and TRBJ2-2, with TRBD1 matching over 9 bases. This CDR3 is built from 15 residues. Germline V gene data show CDR1 as SGHNT and CDR2 as YYREEE (reference sequence). Trimming removed 4 bases from V and 0 bases from J; junction bases left unmatched: 1. Based on the CDR3 plus reference TRBV5-4 and TRBJ2-2, the full variable domain is ETGVTQSPTHLIKTRGQQVTLRCSSQSGHNTVSWYQQALGQGPQFIFQYYREEENGRGNFPPRFSGLQFPNYSSELNVNALELDDSALYLCASSRDRANTGELFFGEGSRLTVL.

The gene calls are TRBV2 and TRBJ1-5, with a possible D match to TRBD1 (5 bases). The V end was cut by 2 bases, the J end by 1 base, with 9 bases between. The CDR3 extends over 15 amino acids. CDR1 and CDR2 from the germline V gene are SNHLY and FYNNEI. The CDR3 protein is CASSEQGASNQPQHF. As DNA, the CDR3 is TGTGCCAGCAGTGAACAGGGTGCGAGCAATCAGCCCCAGCATTTT.

Comments on this clone: The junction departs from the called germline gene at one end, perhaps through a read error. The chain couples TRBV14 to TRBJ2-4; a possible D gene is TRBD1 (6 bases). Germline values: CDR1 SGHDN, CDR2 FVKESK. The CDR3 is made up of 14 amino acids. CDR3 sequence: CASSRLGARNIQYF. CDR3 coding DNA: TGTGCCAGCAGTCGCTTGGGGGCCAGAAACATTCAGTACTTC.

V and J are TRBV2 and TRBJ1-5; no definite D call. The CDR3 loop spans 12 amino acids. Trimming shortened V by 6 bases and J by 7 bases, and 10 bases separated the two germline ends. Germline V gene data show CDR1 as SNHLY and CDR2 as FYNNEI. As DNA, the CDR3 is TGTGCCAGCAGCGGCGAGGTGCAGCCCCAGCATTTT. Translation gives CASSGEVQPQHF.

Here the CDR3 DNA reads TGTGCCAGCAGCTCAAGCCTAGCGGGGGCGTCCACAGATACGCAGTATTTT. This codes for CASSSSLAGASTDTQYF. The chain uses TRBV7-2 and TRBJ2-3; 10 nucleotides align to TRBD2. The CDR3 is made up of 17 amino acids. Germline lookup yields CDR1 SGHTA and CDR2 FQGNSA. V shed 4 bases and J 2 bases; nucleotides not matched to a gene: 9. The full variable domain, in which reference TRBV7-2 and TRBJ2-3 provide the parts outside the CDR3, is GAGVSQSPSNKVTEKGKDVELRCDPISGHTALYWYRQSLGQGLEFLIYFQGNSAPDKSGLPSDRFSAERTGGSVSTLTIQRTQQEDSAVYLCASSSSLAGASTDTQYFGPGTRLTVL.

This clone was seen only a few times. The CDR3 loop is CASSWPGAKETQYF. In DNA, the CDR3 is TGTGCCAGCAGCTGGCCAGGGGCCAAAGAGACCCAGTACTTC. The rearrangement joins TRBV11-3 to TRBJ2-5, with a possible D match to TRBD1 (6 bases). CDR1 and CDR2 (germline): SGHNT, YENEEA. V lost 4 bases and J lost 3, with 12 bases in between. The CDR3 has 14 residues.

This chain uses TRBV11-2 with TRBJ2-2; 9 bases fit TRBD1. This CDR3 contains 16 residues. V was clipped by 3 bases and J by 7 bases; unmatched bases: 9. The V gene's germline CDR1 is SGHAT and CDR2 FQNNGV. CDR3 loop: CASSLGGTGFVGELFF. CDR3 bases: TGTGCCAGCAGCTTGGGGGGGACAGGGTTCGTCGGGGAGCTGTTTTTT.

The chain joins TRBV27 to TRBJ2-2; 13 bases fit TRBD2. The germline gives CDR1 MNHEY, CDR2 SMNVEV (reference sequence). J gave up 7 bases and V 6 bases, and 5 bases lay outside the gene matches. This CDR3 is built from 15 residues. In DNA, the CDR3 is TGTGCCAGCAGACCGGGACTAGCGGGAATCGGGGAGCTGTTTTTT. This encodes CASRPGLAGIGELFF.

This chain joins TRBV19 and TRBJ1-3, with a weak D call TRBD1 (5 bases). Germline CDR1 reads LNHDA; CDR2 reads SQIVND (reference sequence). There are 16 residues in the CDR3. V was pared by 7 bases and J by 0 bases, with 16 bases between. CDR3 DNA: TGTGCCAGTACCCCCGACAGCCTTAACTCTGGAAACACCATATATTTT. Protein product: CASTPDSLNSGNTIYF.

The count of this clone is one. The V call is TRBV5-1, the J call TRBJ1-6, with 7 bases fitting TRBD1. Germline loops: CDR1 SGHRS, CDR2 YFSETQ. The trim removed 4 bases at V and 8 bases at J, leaving 6 bases unmatched. The CDR3 consists of 14 residues. The CDR3 loop reads CASSQDRWDSPLHF. CDR3 nucleotides: TGCGCCAGCAGCCAGGACAGGTGGGATTCACCCCTCCACTTT.

CDR3 DNA sequence: TGTGCCAGTAGCCTATCCCTGGTCGGAGAGACCCAGTACTTC. Translated, it gives CASSLSLVGETQYF. The V and J genes are TRBV19 and TRBJ2-5; the D is unclear. The V and J ends lost 6 bases and 4 bases respectively, with 15 bases between them. The germline gives CDR1 LNHDA, CDR2 SQIVND (reference sequence). The CDR3 has 14 residues.

The chain employs TRBV4-3 and TRBJ2-1; D possibly corresponds to TRBD1 (6 bases). V was pared by 2 bases and J by 9 bases, with 20 bases between. The CDR3 is 16 amino acids. Germline V lookup: CDR1 LGHNA, CDR2 YSLEER. This CDR3 is CASSQNVGDNFGEQFF. CDR3 nucleotide sequence: TGCGCCAGCAGCCAAAACGTCGGGGACAATTTCGGTGAGCAGTTCTTC.

The chain recombines TRBV5-1 with TRBJ1-2, with 10 bases matching TRBD1. V trimming: 4 bases; J trimming: 7 bases; junction bases outside the gene matches: 13. This CDR3 contains 16 residues. CDR1 and CDR2 from the germline V gene are SGHRS and YFSETQ. The CDR3 coding sequence is TGCGCCAGCAGCCGGGTCGGGACAGGGGACCGCAGTGGCTACACCTTC. It encodes CASSRVGTGDRSGYTF.

The gene calls are TRBV29-1 and TRBJ1-1; D might be TRBD1 (5 bases). Germline loops: CDR1 SQVTM, CDR2 ANQGSEA. The CDR3 is 13 amino acids. V lost 3 bases and J lost 4, with 12 bases in between. The CDR3 here is CSVESRGSTEAFF. CDR3 nucleotides: TGCAGCGTTGAGTCTCGGGGGAGCACTGAAGCTTTCTTT.

The J gene is TRBJ2-7, the V gene TRBV10-3; D is possibly TRBD2 (5 bases). There are 13 residues in the CDR3. Trimming removed 7 bases at V and 0 bases at J, with 10 bases between. Germline CDR1 ENHRY, CDR2 SYGVKD. CDR3 sequence: CAIKSGGSYEQYF. Written as DNA, the CDR3 is TGTGCCATCAAGAGCGGAGGCTCCTACGAGCAGTACTTC.

The chain links TRBV6-1 to TRBJ1-2, with TRBD1 matching 8 bases. The ends lost 8 bases at V and 8 bases at J; junction bases unmatched: 13. This CDR3 has 14 amino acids. Per germline, CDR1 MNHNS and CDR2 SASEGT. In DNA, the CDR3 is TGTGCCAGCGGGGGGGTCGGACAGGGAAAAGGCTACACCTTC. This gives the protein CASGGVGQGKGYTF.

The chain is built from TRBV4-3 and TRBJ2-1, with a tentative D call TRBD2 (6 bases). V was clipped by 0 bases and J by 0 bases, with 12 bases between them. The CDR3 sequence is 17 residues long. Germline CDR1 is LGHNA and CDR2 is YSLEER. The CDR3, as DNA: TGCGCCAGCAGCCAAGACGAGCGGGCCTTCTCCTACAATGAGCAGTTCTTC. Its protein product is CASSQDERAFSYNEQFF.